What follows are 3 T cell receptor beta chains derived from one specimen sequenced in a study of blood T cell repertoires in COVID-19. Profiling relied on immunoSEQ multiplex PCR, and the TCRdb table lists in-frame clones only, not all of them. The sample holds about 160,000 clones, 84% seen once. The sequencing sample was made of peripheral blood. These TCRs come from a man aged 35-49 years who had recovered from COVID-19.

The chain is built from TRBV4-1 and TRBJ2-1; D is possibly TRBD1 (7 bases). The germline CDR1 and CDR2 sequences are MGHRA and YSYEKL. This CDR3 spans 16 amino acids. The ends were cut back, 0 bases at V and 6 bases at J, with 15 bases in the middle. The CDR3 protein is CASSQDHRGLSNEQFF. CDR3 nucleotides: TGCGCCAGCAGCCAAGACCACAGGGGACTTTCCAATGAGCAGTTCTTC.

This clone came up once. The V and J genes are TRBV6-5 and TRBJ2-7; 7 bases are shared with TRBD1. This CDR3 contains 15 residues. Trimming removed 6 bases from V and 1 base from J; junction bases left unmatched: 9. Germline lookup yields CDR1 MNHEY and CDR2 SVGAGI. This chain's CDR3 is CASRLRDRQSYEQYF. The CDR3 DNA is TGTGCCAGCAGGCTCCGGGACAGACAATCCTACGAGCAGTACTTC.

CDR3 in amino acids: CASSQDIGNSGELFF. CDR3 bases: TGCGCCAGCAGCCAAGATATCGGGAATTCCGGGGAGCTGTTTTTT. The chain employs TRBV4-3 and TRBJ2-2, with TRBD2 as a possible D gene (5 bases). Germline V gives CDR1 LGHNA, CDR2 YSLEER. Trimming cost V 0 bases and J 6 bases, with 11 bases left between them. The CDR3 is 15 amino acids.